Below, 21 T cell receptor beta chains from the same sample are listed, as sequenced in a study of blood T cell repertoires in COVID-19. Only in-frame clones appear in the TCRdb table, and some are missing; sequencing was by immunoSEQ multiplex PCR. The data contain about 280,000 clones, 75% to 90% of them seen just once; the ten biggest clones take up over 4%. The specimen sequenced was PBMCs or T cells enriched from blood (not recorded which). These receptors were collected from a woman aged 25 to 39 with acute COVID-19.

V and J are TRBV27 and TRBJ1-4; TRBD1 aligns across 9 bases. V was clipped by 2 bases and J by 6 bases; unmatched bases: 25. CDR1 and CDR2 (germline): MNHEY, SMNVEV (reference sequence). The CDR3 loop spans 22 amino acids. The CDR3 loop is CASSLTFNEDRGRSEGDEKLFF. In DNA form, the CDR3 reads TGTGCCAGCAGTTTAACATTTAATGAGGACAGGGGTAGGTCGGAGGGCGATGAAAAACTGTTTTTT.

This CDR3 reads CASSVPGLAGGITDTQYF. DNA of the CDR3: TGTGCCAGCAGTGTCCCGGGACTAGCGGGAGGGATCACAGATACGCAGTATTTT. This sequence joins TRBV28 and TRBJ2-3, with 16 bases fitting TRBD2. Germline V gives CDR1 MDHEN, CDR2 SYDVKM. The CDR3 runs to 18 residues. With V trimmed by 5 bases and J by 2 bases, 7 bases remained unmatched.

The rearrangement uses TRBV20-1 and TRBJ2-7, with D uncertain. CDR3 length: 14 amino acids. Trimming took 3 bases from V and 5 from J, leaving 17 bases between them. From germline, CDR1 is DFQATT and CDR2 SNEGSKA (reference sequence). The CDR3 reads CSASRGSKLDEQYF. The CDR3 nucleotides are TGCAGTGCTAGTCGAGGCAGCAAACTCGACGAGCAGTACTTC.

The chain recombines TRBV7-6 with TRBJ2-5, with 11 positions matching TRBD2. CDR3 length equals 18 residues. V lost 1 base, J lost 2 bases, and 9 bases stayed unmatched. Germline assignment: CDR1 SGHVS and CDR2 FNYEAQ. The CDR3, as DNA: TGTGCCAGCAGCTTAGTAGTGAGACTAGCGGGGTCACAAGAGACCCAGTACTTC. It encodes CASSLVVRLAGSQETQYF.

The chain links TRBV5-8 to TRBJ1-6, with D hard to call. CDR3 length equals 13 residues. In germline, CDR1 is SGHTS, CDR2 YDEGEE. Trimming took off 5 bases at V and 10 bases at J, with 13 bases between the two ends. CDR3 region: CASRERRESPLHF. CDR3 DNA: TGTGCCAGCAGGGAAAGACGGGAATCACCCCTCCACTTT.

This clone came up a few times. The J gene is TRBJ2-7, the V gene TRBV6-5; the D gene is possibly TRBD2 (6 bases). V was pared by 6 bases and J by 3 bases, with 12 bases between. The CDR3 is made up of 13 amino acids. Germline V gene lookup returns CDR1 MNHEY and CDR2 SVGAGI. The CDR3 spells CASRRDFDYEQYF. In DNA, the CDR3 is TGTGCCAGCAGGCGGGACTTTGACTACGAGCAGTACTTC.

This rearrangement joins TRBV11-3 to TRBJ2-2; 9 nucleotides line up with TRBD1. This CDR3 contains 16 residues. CDR1 and CDR2 from the germline V gene are SGHNT and YENEEA. J was trimmed by 6 bases and V by 5 bases; bases with no gene match: 10. The CDR3 nucleotides are TGTGCCAGCAGCATGGGACAGGGTTGGGAGTCCGGGGAGCTGTTTTTT. It yields the protein CASSMGQGWESGELFF.

The table lists this clone with a few counts. The chain combines TRBV4-1 with TRBJ2-7, with D maybe TRBD2 (5 bases). In germline, CDR1 is MGHRA, CDR2 YSYEKL. CDR3 length: 16 residues. Trimming removed 4 bases at V and 0 bases at J, with 16 bases between. The CDR3 here is CASSREFGLNSYEQYF. Written as DNA, the CDR3 is TGCGCCAGCAGCCGGGAATTCGGACTCAACTCCTACGAGCAGTACTTC.

Many counts were recorded for this clone. J is TRBJ2-1 and V is TRBV6-1; 10 nucleotides line up with TRBD1. CDR3 length equals 15 residues. Germline V lookup: CDR1 MNHNS, CDR2 SASEGT. V shed 1 base and J 3 bases; nucleotides not matched to a gene: 0. This CDR3 is CASSEGTGGYNEQFF. CDR3 DNA sequence: TGTGCCAGCAGTGAAGGGACAGGGGGCTACAATGAGCAGTTCTTC.

V and J are TRBV10-3 and TRBJ2-7; unclear D gene. The CDR3 runs to 12 residues. Germline-derived CDR1 and CDR2 are ENHRY and SYGVKD. Trimming took off 3 bases at V and 4 bases at J, with 7 bases between the two ends. The CDR3 nucleotides are TGTGCCATCAGTGACTTCGGTTACGAGCAGTACTTC. It encodes CAISDFGYEQYF.

The rearrangement joins TRBV19 to TRBJ1-1, with a possible D match to TRBD1 (6 bases). The ends were cut back, 7 bases at V and 7 bases at J, with 16 bases in the middle. Germline V gene sequence: CDR1 LNHDA, CDR2 SQIVND (reference sequence). There are 13 residues in the CDR3. In DNA, the CDR3 is TGTGCCAGTACCCTAGGGAGGGGGAATGAAGCTTTCTTT. Its protein is CASTLGRGNEAFF.

The chain couples TRBV28 to TRBJ1-4, with D tentatively TRBD1 (6 bases). The CDR3 totals 15 residues. Trimming left V 7 bases short and J 6 bases short, with 18 bases between. Germline V lookup: CDR1 MDHEN, CDR2 SYDVKM. CDR3 bases: TGTGCCAGCATCTCCTCTGGGGGGGGCGATGAAAAACTGTTTTTT. Translated: CASISSGGGDEKLFF. Drawing the rest from reference TRBV28 and TRBJ1-4, the complete variable domain is DVKVTQSSRYLVKRTGEKVFLECVQDMDHENMFWYRQDPGLGLRLIYFSYDVKMKEKGDIPEGYSVSREKKERFSLILESASTNQTSMYLCASISSGGGDEKLFFGSGTQLSVL.

Notes on this clone: Other DNA sequences in the sample encode the same CDR3. The V and J genes are TRBV7-3 and TRBJ1-2; the match to TRBD1 covers 9 bases. CDR1 and CDR2 (germline): SGHTA, FQGTGA. Unmatched junction bases numbered 4, after V lost 6 bases and J lost 5 bases. The CDR3 covers 13 residues. CDR3 DNA: TGTGCCAGCAGTTCAGGACAGGGGTATGGCTACACCTTC. Translating gives CASSSGQGYGYTF.

This chain links TRBV28 with TRBJ2-2; 10 bases map to TRBD2. Germline V lookup: CDR1 MDHEN, CDR2 SYDVKM. Trimming cost V 2 bases and J 15 bases; bases outside gene matches: 3. This CDR3 is built from 12 residues. The CDR3 DNA reads TGTGCCAGCAGTTTAAGTGGACTAGCGGTGTTTTTT. Translation: CASSLSGLAVFF.

The V call is TRBV9, the J call TRBJ2-1; 7 bases are shared with TRBD2. CDR1 is SGDLS, CDR2 YYNGEE, per germline. The length of the CDR3 is 14 residues. Trimming removed 3 bases from V and 5 bases from J; junction bases left unmatched: 5. This CDR3 reads CASSDGTTNNEQFF. CDR3 bases: TGTGCCAGCAGCGACGGGACTACCAACAATGAGCAGTTCTTC. Looking up the rest from reference TRBV9 and TRBJ2-1 gives the full variable domain: DSGVTQTPKHLITATGQRVTLRCSPRSGDLSVYWYQQSLDQGLQFLIQYYNGEERAKGNILERFSAQQFPDLHSELNLSSLELGDSALYFCASSDGTTNNEQFFGPGTRLTVL.

The chain couples TRBV7-2 to TRBJ1-1; the D gene is possibly TRBD1 (6 bases). The V gene lost 4 bases and the J gene lost 6 bases, with 18 bases spanning the gap. CDR3 length: 15 residues. Germline V lookup: CDR1 SGHTA, CDR2 FQGNSA. In DNA form, the CDR3 reads TGTGCCAGCAGCTCTCTCTGGGGGGGCTCAGCTGAAGCTTTCTTT. Amino acids: CASSSLWGGSAEAFF.

This chain connects TRBV15 to TRBJ2-5, with TRBD1 matching over 9 bases. Looked up from germline, CDR1 is LNHNV and CDR2 is YYDKDF (reference sequence). The CDR3 spans 16 residues. V lost 2 bases to trimming and J lost 2 bases; unmatched junction nucleotides: 6. CDR3 DNA sequence: TGTGCCACCAGCAGAAAAGGGACAGGGCGGCAAGAGACCCAGTACTTC. Protein: CATSRKGTGRQETQYF.

A few counts support this clone. The chain carries TRBV7-3 and TRBJ1-1; D gene uncertain. Germline V gives CDR1 SGHTA, CDR2 FQGTGA. The CDR3 loop spans 13 amino acids. V lost 5 bases and J 2 bases, leaving 9 bases between the germline ends. The CDR3 DNA reads as TGTGCCAGCAGCGGGCGGGGTAACACTGAAGCTTTCTTT. Translation: CASSGRGNTEAFF.

CDR3 in DNA: TGTGCCAGCAGCCATTCGTACGAGCAGTACTTC. It encodes CASSHSYEQYF. V usage is TRBV6-2 or TRBV6-3 and J usage is TRBJ2-7; no clear D gene. CDR1 MNHEY and CDR2 SVGEGT come from the germline V gene. The length of the CDR3 is 11 residues. Trimming pared 6 bases from V and 4 bases from J, leaving 7 bases between.

The V gene is TRBV28, the J gene TRBJ1-5; 10 positions agree with TRBD1. This CDR3 is 16 amino acids long. Trimming at V came to 5 bases and at J to 8 bases, leaving 12 bases not matched to a gene. The germline gives CDR1 MDHEN, CDR2 SYDVKM. In DNA form, the CDR3 reads TGTGCCAGCAGTACAAATCGACAGGGGGCGGGGGAGCCCCAGCATTTT. This encodes CASSTNRQGAGEPQHF.

V gene TRBV28 combines with J gene TRBJ1-4, with D hard to call. V shed 5 bases and J shed 5 bases, with 12 bases lying between them. CDR1 is MDHEN and CDR2 is SYDVKM in the germline V gene. The CDR3 covers 14 residues. This CDR3 reads CASSLDGVNEKLFF. CDR3 in DNA: TGTGCCAGCAGTCTCGACGGAGTAAATGAAAAACTGTTTTTT.